Below are 20 T cell receptor beta chains sequenced from a single sample in a study of glioma-infiltrating T cells after dendritic cell vaccination (dated by TCRdb to the mid-2010s). In light of the paper, this sample's time point label describes: after dendritic cell vaccination, including at tumor progression/relapse. Preparation of the library involved the immunoSEQ multiplex PCR assay. TCRdb provides this immuneACCESS table in a form limited to in-frame rearrangements. Some clones are lacking; in checked studies, under half of them reflect an unresolved V gene, and why the rest are absent is not known. The sample table contains 98,000 or so clones; only one count was recorded for more than 70% of them. The top ten clones comprise approximately 5.4% of the sample. The sample here was blood, taken after dendritic cell vaccination. Receptor source: a human donor with glioblastoma.

This rearrangement joins TRBV7-9 to TRBJ1-5, with D hard to call. This CDR3 is 12 amino acids long. Trimming took off 5 bases at V and 8 bases at J, with 10 bases between the two ends. Looked up from germline, CDR1 is SEHNR and CDR2 is FQNEAQ (reference sequence). As DNA, the CDR3 is TGTGCCAGCAGCACCGGGTGGGAGCCCCAGCATTTT. Translation gives CASSTGWEPQHF.

The chain is built from TRBV6-5 and TRBJ1-3, with D perhaps TRBD1 (5 bases). This CDR3 is 15 amino acids long. Germline-derived CDR1 and CDR2 are MNHEY and SVGAGI. Between the trimmed V and J ends, which lost 0 bases and 3 bases, there was a span of 9 bases. CDR3 sequence: CASSYSRTIGNTIYF. The CDR3 bases are TGTGCCAGCAGTTACTCAAGGACAATTGGAAACACCATATATTTT.

This sequence joins TRBV2 and TRBJ2-6, with D uncertain. This CDR3 region has 16 residues. Germline V lookup: CDR1 SNHLY, CDR2 FYNNEI. With 6 bases removed from V and 1 base from J, the gap between germline ends came to 13 bases. The CDR3: CASRVVRVSGANVLTF. Here the CDR3 DNA reads TGTGCCAGCAGGGTTGTTAGAGTGTCTGGGGCCAACGTCCTGACTTTC.

The gene calls are TRBV7-8 and TRBJ1-4; 9 bases line up with TRBD1. This CDR3 region has 17 residues. CDR1 and CDR2 from the germline V gene are SGHVS and FQNEAQ. V lost 0 bases to trimming and J lost 5 bases; unmatched junction nucleotides: 7. The CDR3 loop is CASSLATAGTGNEKLFF. The CDR3 nucleotides read TGTGCCAGCAGCTTAGCGACAGCCGGGACAGGGAATGAAAAACTGTTTTTT. Full variable domain (rest looked up from reference TRBV7-8 and TRBJ1-4): GAGVSQSPRYKVAKRGQDVALRCDPISGHVSLFWYQQALGQGPEFLTYFQNEAQLDKSGLPSDRFFAERPEGSVSTLKIQRTQQEDSAVYLCASSLATAGTGNEKLFFGSGTQLSVL.

The genes are TRBV28 and TRBJ1-1; D not certain. The CDR3 covers 11 residues. Trimming cost V 2 bases and J 9 bases, with 7 bases left between them. CDR1 is MDHEN, CDR2 SYDVKM, per germline. CDR3 in amino acids: CASSLDKKAFF. CDR3 sequence (DNA): TGTGCCAGCAGTTTAGACAAGAAAGCTTTCTTT. The full variable domain, in which reference TRBV28 and TRBJ1-1 provide the parts outside the CDR3, is DVKVTQSSRYLVKRTGEKVFLECVQDMDHENMFWYRQDPGLGLRLIYFSYDVKMKEKGDIPEGYSVSREKKERFSLILESASTNQTSMYLCASSLDKKAFFGQGTRLTVV.

This clone was counted a few times. The chain has TRBV28 and TRBJ2-7; D is uncertain. Germline CDR1 is MDHEN and CDR2 is SYDVKM. V lost 3 bases, J lost 8 bases, and 20 bases lay in between. The CDR3 contains 15 residues. CDR3 DNA sequence: TGTGCCAGCAGTTTTGTTACCCCGATCTCTAGGCAGCAGTACTTC. This sequence encodes CASSFVTPISRQQYF.

V and J are TRBV5-1 and TRBJ2-3; 8 bases match TRBD2. Germline CDR1 SGHRS, CDR2 YFSETQ. V was clipped by 7 bases and J by 3 bases; unmatched bases: 13. The CDR3 is made up of 16 amino acids. CDR3 coding DNA: TGCGCCAGCTGTAGCGGGAACCACCAGGGGACAGATACGCAGTATTTT. Protein product: CASCSGNHQGTDTQYF.

Only one count was recorded for this clone. The genes are TRBV18 and TRBJ1-2; 8 bases are shared with TRBD1. This CDR3 has 16 amino acids. Germline CDR1 reads KGHSH; CDR2 reads LQKENI. V lost 1 base and J lost 6; bases outside the gene matches: 10. This CDR3 is CASSPRGTGAFNGYTF. DNA for the CDR3: TGTGCCAGCTCACCACGAGGGACAGGCGCTTTCAATGGCTACACCTTC.

The chain is built from TRBV9 and TRBJ2-3; perhaps TRBD2 as D (6 bases). The CDR3 contains 15 residues. In germline, CDR1 is SGDLS, CDR2 YYNGEE. The V end was cut by 0 bases, the J end by 2 bases, with 10 bases between. The chain's CDR3 is CASSVELASTDTQYF. The CDR3 nucleotides read TGTGCCAGCAGCGTAGAGCTAGCGTCCACAGATACGCAGTATTTT.

The chain recombines TRBV19 with TRBJ1-3; possible D gene TRBD1, 6 bases. Trimming took 9 bases from V and 2 from J, leaving 17 bases between them. The CDR3 has 15 residues. The germline V gene encodes CDR1 LNHDA and CDR2 SQIVND (reference sequence). CDR3 nucleotides: TGTGCCAGCACTATCCAAGGGGGAACTGGAAACACCATATATTTT. Its translation: CASTIQGGTGNTIYF.

V usage is TRBV7-2 and J usage is TRBJ1-3, with a possible D match to TRBD1 (5 bases). V lost 5 bases, J lost 2 bases, and 16 bases lay in between. The germline CDR1 and CDR2 sequences are SGHTA and FQGNSA. This CDR3 has 16 residues. CDR3 nucleotides: TGTGCCAGCAGCCAAAACCAGGGTATTACTGGAAACACCATATATTTT. Protein sequence: CASSQNQGITGNTIYF.

Of note for this clone: Different DNA sequences within this sample yield the same CDR3. The genes are TRBV11-2 and TRBJ1-1, with TRBD1 matching over 7 bases. V shed 5 bases, J shed 3 bases, and the junction held 3 bases outside the gene matches. Germline V CDR1 and CDR2: SGHAT, FQNNGV. The CDR3 contains 13 residues. CDR3: CASSLTGDTEAFF. The DNA for the CDR3 is TGTGCCAGCAGCCTTACAGGGGACACTGAAGCTTTCTTT. Full variable domain (missing parts from reference TRBV11-2 and TRBJ1-1): EAGVAQSPRYKIIEKRQSVAFWCNPISGHATLYWYQQILGQGPKLLIQFQNNGVVDDSQLPKDRFSAERLKGVDSTLKIQPAKLEDSAVYLCASSLTGDTEAFFGQGTRLTVV.

This clone has a handful of counts. V and J are TRBV5-4 and TRBJ1-3, with a possible D match to TRBD1 (5 bases). The CDR3 length is 15 residues. Germline CDR1 reads SGHNT; CDR2 reads YYREEE (reference sequence). Trimming took off 5 bases at V and 0 bases at J, with 12 bases between the two ends. In DNA form, the CDR3 reads TGTGCCAGCAGTATTGACAGAGCCTCTGGAAACACCATATATTTT. Translated, it gives CASSIDRASGNTIYF.

The chain uses TRBV5-1 and TRBJ2-7, with a possible D match to TRBD1 (5 bases). The CDR3 is 16 amino acids. Trimming shortened V by 3 bases and J by 4 bases, and 20 bases separated the two germline ends. Germline CDR1 is SGHRS and CDR2 is YFSETQ. The CDR3 is CASSYLTGDPGYEQYF. The CDR3 nucleotides are TGCGCCAGCAGCTACTTAACAGGCGACCCCGGATACGAGCAGTACTTC.

The chain joins TRBV7-3 to TRBJ2-3; maybe TRBD1 (6 bases). The CDR3 extends over 14 amino acids. Trimming removed 5 bases from V and 5 bases from J, with 14 bases in between. Germline V lookup: CDR1 SGHTA, CDR2 FQGTGA. CDR3 sequence (DNA): TGTGCCAGCAGCCTCATGGGGGCTGTAGATACGCAGTATTTT. Amino acids: CASSLMGAVDTQYF.

This clone showed up just a few times. The chain joins TRBV30 to TRBJ2-7; a weak D match, TRBD1 (5 bases). The CDR3 is 13 residues long. Between the trimmed V and J ends, which lost 4 bases and 7 bases, there was a span of 17 bases. CDR1 and CDR2 (germline): GTSNPN, SVGIG (reference sequence). DNA for the CDR3: TGTGCCTGGACCTCAACGTGGGCAGGGGAGCAGTACTTC. This sequence encodes CAWTSTWAGEQYF.

V usage is TRBV18 and J usage is TRBJ2-5, with a possible D match to TRBD1 (6 bases). The ends were cut back, 3 bases at V and 1 base at J, with 15 bases in the middle. The CDR3 has 16 residues. Germline values: CDR1 KGHSH, CDR2 LQKENI. CDR3 coding DNA: TGTGCCAGCTCACCTACGCCGGGACACCTCCAAGAGACCCAGTACTTC. This sequence encodes CASSPTPGHLQETQYF. The complete variable domain, with remaining parts taken from reference TRBV18 and TRBJ2-5, reads NAGVMQNPRHLVRRRGQEARLRCSPMKGHSHVYWYRQLPEEGLKFMVYLQKENIIDESGMPKERFSAEFPKEGPSILRIQQVVRGDSAAYFCASSPTPGHLQETQYFGPGTRLLVL.

In its sample, this clone was seen once. The chain has TRBV5-6 and TRBJ1-4, with D maybe TRBD1 (5 bases). CDR1 and CDR2 (germline): SGHDT, YYEEEE. The germline V and J ends were trimmed by 4 bases and 7 bases, with 17 bases remaining between them. The CDR3 has 15 amino acids. The DNA of the CDR3 is TGTGCCAGCAGCCGGGCAGGGTCACTTAGTGAAAAACTGTTTTTT. Protein product: CASSRAGSLSEKLFF.

The chain has TRBV28 and TRBJ2-3, with 9 bases identical to TRBD1. Germline CDR1 and CDR2: MDHEN and SYDVKM. This CDR3 region has 14 residues. After removal of 5 bases from V and 4 bases from J, the junction contained 4 bases not matched to a gene. CDR3 coding DNA: TGTGCCAGCAGTCCCAGGACAGGGGCAGATACGCAGTATTTT. It is translated as CASSPRTGADTQYF.

The chain employs TRBV5-1 and TRBJ2-5; possible D gene TRBD2, 5 bases. The CDR3 extends over 17 amino acids. The germline V and J ends were trimmed by 4 bases and 1 base, with 20 bases remaining between them. CDR1 and CDR2 from the germline V gene are SGHRS and YFSETQ. In DNA, the CDR3 is TGCGCCAGCAGCCCAATGGCGCTAGGAGGAATCCAAGAGACCCAGTACTTC. Protein product: CASSPMALGGIQETQYF.